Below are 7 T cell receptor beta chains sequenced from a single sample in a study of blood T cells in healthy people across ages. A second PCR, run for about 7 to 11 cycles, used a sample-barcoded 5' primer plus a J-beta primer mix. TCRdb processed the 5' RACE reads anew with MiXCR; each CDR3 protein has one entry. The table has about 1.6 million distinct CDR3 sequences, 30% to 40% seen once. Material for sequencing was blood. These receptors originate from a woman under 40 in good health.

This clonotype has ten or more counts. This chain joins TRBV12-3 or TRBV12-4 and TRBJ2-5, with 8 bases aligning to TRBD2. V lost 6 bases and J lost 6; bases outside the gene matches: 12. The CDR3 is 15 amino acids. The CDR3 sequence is CASSFYSAGVKTQYF. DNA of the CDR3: TGTGCCAGCAGCTTCTACTCAGCGGGGGTGAAGACCCAGTACTTC.

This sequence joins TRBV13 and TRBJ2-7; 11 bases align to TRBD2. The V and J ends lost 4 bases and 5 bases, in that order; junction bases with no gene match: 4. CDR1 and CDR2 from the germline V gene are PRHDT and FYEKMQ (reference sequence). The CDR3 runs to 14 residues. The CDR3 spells CASSWGLAAHEQYF. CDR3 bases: TGTGCCAGCAGCTGGGGACTAGCGGCTCACGAGCAGTACTTC.

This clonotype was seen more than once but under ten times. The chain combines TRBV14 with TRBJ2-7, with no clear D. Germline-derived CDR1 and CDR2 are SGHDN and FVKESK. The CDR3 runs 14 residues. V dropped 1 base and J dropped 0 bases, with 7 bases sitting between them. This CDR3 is CASSQVLYSYEQYF. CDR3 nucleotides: TGTGCCAGCAGCCAAGTACTGTACTCCTACGAGCAGTACTTC.

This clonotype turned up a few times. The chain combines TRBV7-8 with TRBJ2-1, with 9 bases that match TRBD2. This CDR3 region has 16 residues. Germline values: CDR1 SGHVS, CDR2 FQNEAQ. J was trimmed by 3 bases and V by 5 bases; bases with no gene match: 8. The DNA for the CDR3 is TGTGCCAGCAGCCAGGCGGGCGGGAGGGGCTACAATGAGCAGTTCTTC. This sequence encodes CASSQAGGRGYNEQFF.

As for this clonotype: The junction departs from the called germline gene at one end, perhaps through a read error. CDR3 sequence: CSVTGDLNTEAFF. CDR3 DNA: TGCAGTGTCACAGGGGATTTGAACACTGAGGCTTTCTTT. V gene TRBV20-1 combines with J gene TRBJ1-1, with 7 nucleotides matching TRBD1. The CDR3 runs to 13 residues. The germline V gene has CDR1 DFQATT and CDR2 SNEGSKA (reference sequence).

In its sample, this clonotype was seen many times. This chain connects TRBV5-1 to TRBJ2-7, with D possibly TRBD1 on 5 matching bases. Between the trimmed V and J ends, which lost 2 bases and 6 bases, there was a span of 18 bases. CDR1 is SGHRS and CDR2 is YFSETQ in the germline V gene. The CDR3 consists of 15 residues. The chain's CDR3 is CASSLRQSPPGEQYF. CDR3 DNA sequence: TGCGCCAGCAGCTTACGACAGTCCCCTCCCGGCGAGCAGTACTTC.

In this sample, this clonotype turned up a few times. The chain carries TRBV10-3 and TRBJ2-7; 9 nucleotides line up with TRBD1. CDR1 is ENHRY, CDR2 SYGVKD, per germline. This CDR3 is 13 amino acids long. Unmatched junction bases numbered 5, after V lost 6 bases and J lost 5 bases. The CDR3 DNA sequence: TGTGCCATCAGGGGGGGACAGGGTGACGAGCAGTACTTC. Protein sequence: CAIRGGQGDEQYF.